This entry lists 6 T cell receptor beta chains sequenced from one sample in a study of blood T cell repertoires in COVID-19. Repertoires were generated with immunoSEQ multiplex PCR, while TCRdb's copy carries only in-frame clones and drops some. The sample carries 250,000 to 300,000 clones, 88% recorded once. Sequencing was carried out using PBMCs or T cells enriched from blood (not recorded which). The receptors originated from a woman aged 60-75 years in a cohort exposed to, infected with or recovered from COVID-19 (not recorded which).

This clone showed up just a few times. This chain connects TRBV6-5 to TRBJ1-2; D call uncertain. CDR1 and CDR2 from the germline V gene are MNHEY and SVGAGI. The CDR3 is 15 residues long. V dropped 0 bases and J dropped 7 bases, with 15 bases sitting between them. In DNA, the CDR3 is TGTGCCAGCAGTTACTCGGTAGAGTCCCCCGCTGGCTACACCTTC. This gives the protein CASSYSVESPAGYTF.

The rearrangement joins TRBV5-1 to TRBJ2-1; possible D gene TRBD2, 5 bases. V gave up 4 bases and J gave up 10 bases, with 9 bases separating them. Germline V lookup: CDR1 SGHRS, CDR2 YFSETQ. The CDR3 totals 11 residues. The CDR3 coding sequence is TGCGCCAGCAGCAACGGACTCGAGCAGTTCTTC. Amino acid sequence: CASSNGLEQFF. The full variable domain, completed using reference TRBV5-1 and TRBJ2-1, is KAGVTQTPRYLIKTRGQQVTLSCSPISGHRSVSWYQQTPGQGLQFLFEYFSETQRNKGNFPGRFSGRQFSNSRSEMNVSTLELGDSALYLCASSNGLEQFFGPGTRLTVL.

The chain links TRBV4-3 to TRBJ2-2, with a possible D match to TRBD2 (6 bases). The CDR3 length is 16 residues. Germline-derived CDR1 and CDR2 are LGHNA and YSLEER. V gave up 3 bases and J gave up 3 bases, with 14 bases separating them. The CDR3 sequence is CASSQTRDSYTGELFF. In DNA form, the CDR3 reads TGCGCCAGCAGCCAGACCCGGGACTCCTACACCGGGGAGCTGTTTTTT.

The chain carries TRBV28 and TRBJ2-5, with 10 nucleotides matching TRBD1. V shed 8 bases and J 5 bases; nucleotides not matched to a gene: 14. Germline CDR1 and CDR2: MDHEN and SYDVKM. The CDR3 covers 16 residues. The CDR3 bases are TGTGCCAGCCTTTCCCCCGGGACAGGGGTTCGCGAGACCCAGTACTTC. Translated: CASLSPGTGVRETQYF.

This clone turned up a few times. V gene TRBV6-5 combines with J gene TRBJ2-7, with a possible D match to TRBD1 (6 bases). This CDR3 spans 13 amino acids. Germline assignment: CDR1 MNHEY and CDR2 SVGAGI. The ends were cut back, 8 bases at V and 3 bases at J, with 14 bases in the middle. CDR3 nucleotides: TGTGCCAGCGCCCGGGACAAAATCTACGAGCAGTACTTC. It codes for CASARDKIYEQYF.

This clone was found once. The chain uses TRBV7-6 and TRBJ2-2, with TRBD1 matching 8 bases. The germline CDR1 and CDR2 sequences are SGHVS and FNYEAQ. This CDR3 comprises 15 residues. The V gene end was trimmed by 6 bases and the J gene end by 4 bases; junction bases not matched to a gene: 7. CDR3 region: CASSPTGVATGELFF. CDR3 sequence (DNA): TGTGCCAGCAGTCCGACAGGGGTGGCCACCGGGGAGCTGTTTTTT. The whole variable domain, remainder taken from reference TRBV7-6 and TRBJ2-2, is GAGVSQSPRYKVTKRGQDVALRCDPISGHVSLYWYRQALGQGPEFLTYFNYEAQQDKSGLPNDRFSAERPEGSISTLTIQRTEQRDSAMYRCASSPTGVATGELFFGEGSRLTVL.